The 8 T cell receptor beta chains listed next were all sequenced from one sample in a study of patients and donors after allogeneic stem cell transplantation. TCRdb independently ran MiXCR on the RT-PCR reads; one entry per CDR3 protein. This repertoire shows about 960,000 distinct CDR3 sequences, over 15% found once; its top ten account for approximately 5.9%. Sequencing input: blood, either unsorted or a sorted T cell fraction (not recorded which). The receptors shown here come from a human donor who was either an allogeneic HSCT recipient or a stem cell or donor lymphocyte infusion donor (not recorded which). It is not recorded whose cells these are; they may come from a transplant donor.

This clonotype has more than one count but fewer than ten. The chain combines TRBV5-1 with TRBJ2-3; tentatively, D is TRBD1 (7 bases). V was pared by 6 bases and J by 2 bases, with 19 bases between. This CDR3 has 16 amino acids. CDR1 is SGHRS, CDR2 YFSETQ, per germline. The CDR3 loop reads CASTHGGGAYTDTQYF. Written as DNA, the CDR3 is TGCGCCAGCACCCACGGAGGGGGCGCGTACACAGATACGCAGTATTTT.

There are a few counts of this clonotype. The V call is TRBV12-3 or TRBV12-4, the J call TRBJ2-3; D tentatively fits TRBD1 or TRBD2 (6 bases each). The CDR3 contains 13 residues. Trimming shortened V by 4 bases and J by 11 bases, and 16 bases separated the two germline ends. The CDR3 here is CASSSPGAGGQYF. In nucleotides, the CDR3 is TGTGCCAGCAGTTCCCCAGGGGCCGGGGGGCAGTATTTT.

This clonotype was seen more than once but under ten times. This chain joins TRBV15 and TRBJ1-5; TRBD1 aligns across 8 bases. This CDR3 has 19 amino acids. J gave up 2 bases and V 0 bases, and 12 bases lay outside the gene matches. Germline V gene lookup returns CDR1 LNHNV and CDR2 YYDKDF (reference sequence). CDR3 nucleotide sequence: TGTGCCACCAGCAGAGATCGGCAGGGGGCTGTTAATGGCAATCAGCCCCAGCATTTT. Its protein product is CATSRDRQGAVNGNQPQHF.

The table lists this clonotype with many counts. The chain links TRBV12-3 or TRBV12-4 to TRBJ1-6; TRBD1 is a possible D gene (5 bases). The CDR3 has 14 amino acids. Trimming left V 2 bases short and J 7 bases short, with 9 bases between. The CDR3 reads CASSLSGKNSPLHF. For the CDR3, the DNA is TGTGCCAGCAGTTTATCAGGGAAAAATTCACCCCTCCACTTT.

This clonotype has just a few counts. This sequence joins TRBV12-2 and TRBJ1-5; the table's D call TRBD1 went unverified against the DNA. TRBV12-2 is noted as a pseudogene. The CDR3 is made up of 15 amino acids. The CDR3 spells CASRPQGFSNQPQHF. The CDR3 DNA sequence: TGTGCAAGTCGCCCCCAGGGGTTTAGCAATCAGCCCCAGCATTTT.

The gene calls are TRBV24-1 and TRBJ2-1, with TRBD2 matching over 11 bases. The CDR3 has 16 amino acids. V dropped 0 bases and J dropped 9; count of bases not matched to a gene: 6. Germline V gene sequence: CDR1 KGHDR, CDR2 SFDVKD. This chain's CDR3 is CATSDLQLAGVGEQFF. In DNA form, the CDR3 reads TGTGCCACCAGTGATTTGCAACTAGCGGGAGTGGGTGAGCAGTTCTTC.

This clonotype was seen many times. This chain uses TRBV5-1 with TRBJ2-2; 9 bases align to TRBD1. The CDR3 consists of 15 residues. Germline lookup yields CDR1 SGHRS and CDR2 YFSETQ. The V gene end was trimmed by 4 bases and the J gene end by 2 bases; junction bases not matched to a gene: 3. CDR3 sequence reads: CASSDRGGNTGELFF. CDR3 in DNA: TGCGCCAGCAGCGACAGGGGGGGAAACACCGGGGAGCTGTTTTTT.

Only a few counts were recorded for this clonotype. The rearrangement joins TRBV5-1 to TRBJ2-7, with 9 bases matching TRBD1. Trimming took 0 bases from V and 6 from J; bases not matched to a gene: 4. Germline V gives CDR1 SGHRS, CDR2 YFSETQ. The length of the CDR3 is 14 residues. The CDR3 nucleotides are TGCGCCAGCAGCTTGGACAGGGGGCGGACCGAGCAGTACTTC. Encoded protein: CASSLDRGRTEQYF.